The T cell receptor (beta chain) under discussion was sequenced for a study of T cell responses to AZD1222 COVID-19 vaccine. Notes on the study in general: Among those given AZD1222, only six were seropositive at baseline.

Of note for this clone: Its antigen is still unknown.

CDR3 length: 16 amino acids. The V gene end was trimmed by 0 bases and the J gene end by 7 bases; junction bases not matched to a gene: 10. Germline V lookup: CDR1 LGHDT, CDR2 YNNKEL (reference sequence). The method was immunoSEQ multiplex PCR; TCRdb's version includes in-frame clones alone and lacks a portion of them. The table includes about 180,000 clones, about 90% detected once. The chain carries TRBV3-1 (or the pseudogene TRBV3-2) and TRBJ1-2; 8 positions match TRBD1. Sequencing used peripheral blood, obtained on day 0 of AZD1222 vaccination. The sequence was obtained from an adult in good health. CDR3 sequence: CASSQESDKTGAGYTF. Written as DNA, the CDR3 is TGTGCCAGCAGCCAAGAGTCCGATAAGACAGGGGCTGGCTACACCTTC.